The present TCR beta chain was sequenced within a study of vaccination and CD4 T cells after COVID-19. Study-wide points: Relatively few convalescent patients were studied; early post-infection timepoints were not included.

Worth noting for this clonotype: Its specificity is unknown.

The Oncomine TCR Beta short-read assay sequenced DNA from cultured CD4+ T cells. In this case, cultured CD4+ T cells provided the extracted genomic DNA. From the PCR reads, TCRdb called clonotypes with MiXCR, one entry per CDR3 protein. The sample consists of fewer than 10,000 distinct CDR3 sequences, about 35% of them appearing once. Treatment defined: approximately 9-day PBMC culture with coronavirus spike peptide pools or control peptides (ViraFEST assay). Gathering of the CD4+ T cells, from the unexposed donor, took place before the COVID-19 pandemic (2011-2018). The TCR sequence derives from a human donor in good health. Sequences were obtained from CD4+ T cells from blood, cultured in vitro.

CDR3 loop: CAAEGQTDTQYF. In nucleotides, the CDR3 is TGTGCCGCAGAGGGCCAGACAGATACGCAGTATTTT. The rearrangement joins TRBV6-1 to TRBJ2-3; D possibly corresponds to TRBD2 (5 bases). Germline V gene data show CDR1 as MNHNS and CDR2 as SASEGT. The CDR3 runs 12 residues. V lost 11 bases to trimming and J lost 3 bases, with 12 bases between them.